This T cell receptor beta chain was retrieved from a study of blood T cell repertoires in COVID-19. Trimming pared 2 bases from V and 7 bases from J, leaving 14 bases between. Germline-derived CDR1 and CDR2 are GTSNPN and SVGIG (reference sequence). The CDR3 length is 14 residues. Original processing methods: Quantification of nucleated cells was approximated via reference gene primer amplification. Clones were sequenced by immunoSEQ multiplex PCR, and TCRdb holds only the in-frame ones, with some missing. The V and J calls and clone size are taken from that table; D and trimming were inferred from the DNA. The sample lists around 60,000 clones, more than 70% seen once, with 15% to 25% in the top ten.

The chain uses TRBV30 and TRBJ2-2, with D perhaps TRBD1 (6 bases). This clonotype was obtained from a man aged 30 to 45 with COVID-19, enrolled during active disease. The sample consisted of peripheral blood. The CDR3 DNA follows: TGTGCCTGGAGTTCTACACAGGGTTACGGGGAGCTGTTTTTT. Translation: CAWSSTQGYGELFF.